These 20 T cell receptor beta chains were sequenced from one sample in a study of cytomegalovirus exposure and HLA in healthy donors. The PCR made use of 60 Vbeta and 13 Jbeta primers. Sequencing used immunoSEQ multiplex PCR; TCRdb keeps in-frame clones, though not all of them. The sample contains under 150,000 clones, about 79% of which appear only once. Sequences were obtained from PBMCs. The receptors here all came from a male donor in good health and CMV-seronegative.

This chain links TRBV7-6 with TRBJ2-7, with D perhaps TRBD2 (5 bases). Germline V gene data show CDR1 as SGHVS and CDR2 as FNYEAQ. V lost 1 base and J 0 bases, leaving 10 bases between the germline ends. The CDR3 extends over 15 amino acids. The CDR3, as DNA: TGTGCCAGCAGCTTAGACGGGAACCCCTCCTACGAGCAGTACTTC. It translates to CASSLDGNPSYEQYF.

The genes are TRBV19 and TRBJ1-5; maybe TRBD1 (6 bases). CDR1 is LNHDA, CDR2 SQIVND, per germline (reference sequence). The CDR3 spans 15 residues. Trimming took off 5 bases at V and 7 bases at J, with 18 bases between the two ends. The CDR3 protein is CASSLTGGGRQPQHF. The CDR3 DNA follows: TGTGCCAGTAGTCTGACAGGAGGAGGTCGACAGCCCCAGCATTTT. The whole variable domain, remainder taken from reference TRBV19 and TRBJ1-5, is DGGITQSPKYLFRKEGQNVTLSCEQNLNHDAMYWYRQDPGQGLRLIYYSQIVNDFQKGDIAEGYSVSREKKESFPLTVTSAQKNPTAFYLCASSLTGGGRQPQHFGDGTRLSIL.

For this clone: A far larger clone is just one base off, so this is likely a read error. This sample also contains other DNA sequences that code for the same CDR3. This chain uses TRBV5-4 with TRBJ1-3, with D uncertain. V lost 4 bases and J 0 bases, leaving 14 bases between the germline ends. In germline, CDR1 is SGHNT, CDR2 YYREEE (reference sequence). The CDR3 runs 16 residues. CDR3 in amino acids: CASSPTTGSSGNTIYF. The DNA of the CDR3 is TGTGCCAGCAGCCCCACAACGGGGAGCTCTGGAAACACCATATATTTT.

The table lists this clone with a few counts. The chain recombines TRBV9 with TRBJ1-3; no reliable D call. The V end was cut by 0 bases, the J end by 3 bases, with 13 bases between. The CDR3 has 16 residues. CDR1 is SGDLS and CDR2 is YYNGEE in the germline V gene. Written as DNA, the CDR3 is TGTGCCAGCAGCGTAGCTACTGCCTCGCATGGAAACACCATATATTTT. Residues: CASSVATASHGNTIYF.

Comments on this clone: Other DNA sequences within the sample encode an identical CDR3. V usage is TRBV30 and J usage is TRBJ2-1, with 7 bases matching TRBD2. This CDR3 comprises 15 residues. The J segment lost 4 bases and the V segment lost 0 bases, leaving 6 bases of the junction unmatched. Germline V gene data show CDR1 as GTSNPN and CDR2 as SVGIG (reference sequence). This chain's CDR3 is CAWSVTSGMYNEQFF. Here the CDR3 DNA reads TGTGCCTGGAGTGTAACCAGCGGGATGTACAATGAGCAGTTCTTC.

This chain links TRBV28 with TRBJ2-7, with a possible D match to TRBD1 (8 bases). The germline gives CDR1 MDHEN, CDR2 SYDVKM. V gave up 5 bases and J gave up 6 bases, with 20 bases separating them. This CDR3 has 15 residues. The CDR3 reads CASSTTGTGGGEQYF. CDR3 coding DNA: TGTGCCAGCAGTACAACCGGAACAGGGGGGGGCGAGCAGTACTTC.

J is TRBJ2-5 and V is TRBV6-1; 7 nucleotides align to TRBD2. Trimming at V came to 3 bases and at J to 4 bases, leaving 11 bases not matched to a gene. Per germline, CDR1 MNHNS and CDR2 SASEGT. CDR3 length equals 16 residues. This CDR3 is CASSDPLRGMRETQYF. The CDR3 DNA reads as TGTGCCAGCAGTGACCCTTTGCGGGGGATGAGAGAGACCCAGTACTTC.

There are a few counts of this clone. The chain couples TRBV4-1 to TRBJ1-3; D not resolved. Germline V lookup: CDR1 MGHRA, CDR2 YSYEKL. V was pared by 0 bases and J by 4 bases, with 16 bases between. This CDR3 region has 17 residues. The DNA for the CDR3 is TGCGCCAGCAGCCAAGACAGAGACAAGCTGAGAGGAAACACCATATATTTT. Translated: CASSQDRDKLRGNTIYF.

This clone showed up just a few times. The chain uses TRBV5-4 and TRBJ1-2; 11 bases match TRBD1. J lost 8 bases, V lost 2 bases, and 8 bases had no gene match. The CDR3 runs to 15 residues. Germline V CDR1 and CDR2: SGHNT, YYREEE (reference sequence). In DNA, the CDR3 is TGTGCCAGCAGCTTTCTGGCGGGACAGGGGGGCGGCTACACCTTC. Translation gives CASSFLAGQGGGYTF.

This clone was observed once. V usage is TRBV4-3 and J usage is TRBJ2-7; 11 bases fit TRBD2. V trimming: 1 base; J trimming: 4 bases; junction bases outside the gene matches: 6. From germline, CDR1 is LGHNA and CDR2 YSLEER. The CDR3 loop spans 16 amino acids. The CDR3 nucleotides read TGCGCCAGCAGCCAAGCCGGGACTAGCGGCTATTACGAGCAGTACTTC. Translated: CASSQAGTSGYYEQYF.

V and J are TRBV4-1 and TRBJ2-7; D may be TRBD2 (5 bases). Germline V CDR1 and CDR2: MGHRA, YSYEKL. Trimming removed 4 bases at V and 1 base at J, with 11 bases between. This CDR3 is 14 amino acids long. The DNA of the CDR3 is TGCGCCAGCAGCCCCCTCGAGCGGTCCTACGAGCAGTACTTC. It is translated as CASSPLERSYEQYF.

The chain has TRBV7-8 and TRBJ2-3; TRBD2 aligns across 7 bases. The germline CDR1 and CDR2 sequences are SGHVS and FQNEAQ. The CDR3 covers 16 residues. The ends lost 5 bases at V and 1 base at J; junction bases unmatched: 9. The CDR3 loop is CASSGSREEGTDTQYF. The CDR3 DNA sequence: TGTGCCAGCAGCGGCTCCCGGGAGGAAGGCACAGATACGCAGTATTTT. The full variable domain, completed using reference TRBV7-8 and TRBJ2-3, is GAGVSQSPRYKVAKRGQDVALRCDPISGHVSLFWYQQALGQGPEFLTYFQNEAQLDKSGLPSDRFFAERPEGSVSTLKIQRTQQEDSAVYLCASSGSREEGTDTQYFGPGTRLTVL.

This sequence joins TRBV27 and TRBJ1-2; TRBD1 aligns across 10 bases. V trimming: 4 bases; J trimming: 6 bases; junction bases outside the gene matches: 11. This CDR3 spans 16 amino acids. Germline V gene data show CDR1 as MNHEY and CDR2 as SMNVEV (reference sequence). CDR3 bases: TGTGCCAGCAGTTCACTGGCCCCCGGGACAGGGGATGGCTACACCTTC. Residues: CASSSLAPGTGDGYTF.

This chain joins TRBV19 and TRBJ1-5; unclear D gene. CDR3 length: 15 residues. The ends were cut back, 9 bases at V and 6 bases at J, with 21 bases in the middle. Germline-derived CDR1 and CDR2 are LNHDA and SQIVND (reference sequence). The CDR3 DNA sequence: TGTGCCAGCGTCGGCTCGGTGCGGTTGGGTCAGCCCCAGCATTTT. Its protein is CASVGSVRLGQPQHF.

This rearrangement joins TRBV7-9 to TRBJ1-1; a possible D gene is TRBD1 (5 bases). The CDR3 contains 14 residues. CDR1 and CDR2 (germline): SEHNR, FQNEAQ (reference sequence). Trimming took 5 bases from V and 5 from J, leaving 15 bases between them. CDR3 amino acids: CASSPRGGPTEAFF. CDR3 nucleotides: TGTGCCAGCAGCCCAAGGGGAGGACCTACTGAAGCTTTCTTT.

This clone was seen once. The chain carries TRBV15 and TRBJ2-2, with D possibly matching TRBD2 (6 bases). CDR3 length: 15 residues. Germline CDR1 LNHNV, CDR2 YYDKDF (reference sequence). Trimming removed 2 bases at V and 2 bases at J, with 9 bases between. In nucleotides, the CDR3 is TGTGCCACCAGCAGAATTAGCGGTAACACCGGGGAGCTGTTTTTT. It is translated as CATSRISGNTGELFF.

The V and J genes are TRBV7-9 and TRBJ1-4; D may be TRBD1 (5 bases). The germline gives CDR1 SEHNR, CDR2 FQNEAQ (reference sequence). The V gene lost 4 bases and the J gene lost 5 bases, with 8 bases spanning the gap. The length of the CDR3 is 13 residues. CDR3 DNA: TGTGCCAGCAGCTCCCAGGGCAATGAAAAACTGTTTTTT. The encoded protein is CASSSQGNEKLFF.

V and J are TRBV9 and TRBJ2-3; TRBD2 is a possible D gene (6 bases). The CDR3 spans 14 residues. V was trimmed by 3 bases and J by 2 bases, leaving 10 bases between them. Germline loops: CDR1 SGDLS, CDR2 YYNGEE. CDR3 loop: CASSGSGYTDTQYF. In DNA form, the CDR3 reads TGTGCCAGCAGCGGTAGCGGATACACAGATACGCAGTATTTT.

This clone was seen a handful of times. The chain joins TRBV18 to TRBJ2-7; 7 bases are shared with TRBD2. CDR3 length equals 13 residues. Trimming at V came to 6 bases and at J to 5 bases, leaving 7 bases not matched to a gene. Germline V gives CDR1 KGHSH, CDR2 LQKENI. CDR3 DNA sequence: TGTGCCAGCTCTTCGTCCGGGGGGAACGAGCAGTACTTC. It is translated as CASSSSGGNEQYF.

CDR3 bases: TGTGCCAGCAGTGAAGATCTCTCCTACAATGAGCAGTTCTTC. Its protein is CASSEDLSYNEQFF. This chain uses TRBV6-1 with TRBJ2-1, with D unresolved. V lost 1 base and J lost 0, with 4 bases in between. There are 14 residues in the CDR3. CDR1 and CDR2 (germline): MNHNS, SASEGT.